This is a list of T cell receptor beta chains from one sample in a study of cytomegalovirus exposure and HLA in healthy donors. Profiled with immunoSEQ multiplex PCR; TCRdb holds only in-frame clones, not every one. The table shows 90,000 to 140,000 clones, with about 70% occurring only once. The sample was PBMCs. Receptors originate from a man aged 30 to 39 in good health and CMV-seronegative. CDR3s include the opening cysteine and the closing phenylalanine or tryptophan.

J,V,CDR3
TRBJ2-1,TRBV5-4,CASSGKGRDWSYNEQFF
TRBJ2-5,TRBV28,CASSLLQIQETQYF
TRBJ1-1,TRBV15,CATSRSVEGREAFF
TRBJ2-1,TRBV6-5,CASSYGSSSYNEQFF
TRBJ1-1,TRBV5-5,CASSFIQGPEAFF
TRBJ2-2,TRBV9,CASSVPRTVRPGELFF
TRBJ1-4,TRBV7-9,CATTPSEKLFF
TRBJ2-6,TRBV5-1,CASSFPQGAGANVLTF
TRBJ1-1,TRBV15,CATSSDLGRNTEAFF
TRBJ1-4,TRBV5-6,CASSLGATNEKLFF
TRBJ2-3,TRBV29-1,CSVESLEGTDTQYF
TRBJ2-2,TRBV7-2,CATAGTSGRNTGELFF
NA,TRBV2,CASRVGTAYEQYF
TRBJ1-5,TRBV4-1,CASSQGVSGINQPQHF
TRBJ2-1,TRBV5-1,CASSLPRRQGQSYNEQFF
TRBJ1-3,TRBV11-3,CASSSLSGNTIYF
TRBJ2-3,TRBV4-1,CASSQRLAGTTDTQYF
TRBJ2-1,TRBV5-1,CASSLAAYSYNEQFF
TRBJ1-4,TRBV28,CASSLRGGVKNEKLFF
TRBJ2-7,TRBV5-4,CATQDSSYEQYF
TRBJ1-6,TRBV5-4,CASSDRDRDNSPLHF
TRBJ2-1,TRBV19,CASSTGISSYNEQFF
TRBJ2-1,TRBV28,CASVMGLAGADEQFF
TRBJ2-5,TRBV12-5,CASGSPRGQETQYF
TRBJ1-1,TRBV7-2,CASSLDMINTEAFF
TRBJ2-1,TRBV7-3,CASSFQPGQGWNEQFF
TRBJ2-3,TRBV5-4,CASTKEGGRADTQYF
TRBJ2-7,TRBV28,CASNPGQGDSYEQYF
TRBJ1-5,TRBV5-6,CASSLAGANNQPQHF
TRBJ2-1,TRBV29-1,CSVARVYEQFF
TRBJ2-7,TRBV7-6,CASSFGPSGHYEQYF
TRBJ2-7,TRBV7-9,CASSLGTLSSYEQYF